The T cell receptor beta chain under discussion was sequenced for a study of vaccination and CD4 T cells after COVID-19. With respect to this clonotype: Antigen: not known. One end of the junction fails to match germline, which may point to a read error.

The CDR3 is made up of 14 amino acids. Germline CDR1 is SEHNR and CDR2 is FQNEAQ (reference sequence). Time point indicated: late sampling 161 to 241 days after vaccination in a few convalescent patients. As for treatment: roughly 10-day PBMC culture with coronavirus spike peptide pools or control peptides (ViraFEST assay). After 10 days of culture, CD4+ T cells were negatively selected. Oncomine TCR Beta short-read sequencing was applied to DNA from cultured CD4+ T cells. Using its own MiXCR run on the PCR reads, TCRdb lists one record per CDR3 protein. The table includes roughly 28,000 distinct CDR3 sequences, roughly two fifths detected once.

The source is a human donor who had recovered from COVID-19. V usage is TRBV7-9 and J usage is TRBJ2-7, with 8 positions matching TRBD2. The sequencing used CD4+ T cells from blood, cultured in vitro, collected about 7 months after SARS-CoV-2 vaccination. The CDR3 loop reads CASGLRLAPNEQYF. Here the CDR3 DNA reads TGTGCCAGCGGCTTGAGACTAGCGCCTAACGAGCAGTACTTC.